This entry is about one T cell receptor beta chain. It has no known antigen specificity. No much larger clone is present one base from it, and per-base qualities are unavailable. The data originate from a study of shared clonotypes between healthy human individuals (dated by TCRdb to 2020 to 2021). Broadly, across the study: Three men and two women, aged 18 to 49 years, made up the cohort. Different laboratories and diverse techniques were used to prepare libraries and sequence TCR repertoires, to increase sequencing depth and limit assay-specific biases. Leukapheresis yielded between about 0.94 and 8.9 billion PBMCs per donor. For each donor, three plates each were used for CD4 naive and CD4 memory, two plates were used for CD8 naive, and one plate was used for CD8 memory. Blood TCR repertoires of roughly 5 healthy adults were deeply sequenced to estimate repertoire size and the extent of clonotype sharing between individuals.

Based on the germline V gene, the CDR1 and CDR2 sequences are KGHSH and LQKENI. The CDR3 numbers 14 residues from cysteine through phenylalanine. Solely the CDR3 DNA is kept, with 42 bases framed from the first base. Ends trimmed: V by 4 bases, J by 5 bases; bases unmatched to a gene: 7. Broad study findings and their caveats: Estimated clonotype richness was generally larger for naive than for memory subsets. Sampling was restricted to blood, and TCR repertoires in tissue are likely to differ from TCR repertoires in blood. Clonotypes shared by all four sorted-subset donors showed higher generation probabilities than non-shared clonotypes. Sharing across four donors was observed for approximately 5% of naive CD4, around 3.5% of naive CD8, 2% to 2.5% of memory CD4, and over 0.3% of memory CD8 clonotypes. Incomplete sequencing was indicated by rarefaction of sorted-subset datasets, despite the large sequencing depth. The genetic and exposure-history diversity represented was limited by the small number of donors. Pairwise subsampling indicated that sequencing depth was expected to affect the degree of clonotype sharing among donors.

Using the deep immunoSEQ assay, TCR CDR3 regions were amplified from genomic DNA by multiplex PCR. Genomic DNA extracted from each cell subset was distributed evenly over all wells of several immunoSEQ 96-well plates, and each plate served as one replicate. For sorted subsets, 200 ng of genomic DNA, equivalent to some 30,000 T cell genomes, went into each replicate PCR. Purified libraries were measured with a Qubit 3.0 fluorometer, size-checked on a Bioanalyzer 2100, and measured again with the KAPA Library Quantification kit. Every immunoSEQ 96-well plate was sequenced on a separate single-read 150-cycle Illumina NextSeq 550 flow cell. Turning to the authors' computational methods: Because the immunoSEQ output included only junctional sequences and no quality scores, the filtering could not be the same as the filtering used for full-length reads. To assign V/J genes and CDR3, sequences were annotated against IMGT germline references using PyIR, a Python wrapper for IgBLAST v1.9. Reads were removed for weak V/J assignments (E-value above 1e-6), missing CDR3, stop codons, out-of-frame junctions, or ambiguous translated residues. V3J clonotypes were defined as sequences sharing an identical inferred V gene, J gene, and CDR3 amino acid sequence. The percentage overlap between two repertoires was calculated by dividing the number of shared unique clonotypes by the size of the smaller repertoire. Three approaches were used to assess repertoire richness: RTK rarefaction, the Chao1 estimator, and Recon v2.1 estimates of unobserved clonotypes. For all TCRbeta clonotypes obtained by the gDNA method from a handful of donors, generation probabilities were computed with OLGA. In its TCRdb copy, this immuneACCESS table keeps in-frame sequences only and misses some clones. Where compared with another copy, unresolved V genes explain less than half of these, and the others have no known cause. That table furnishes V, J and clone size, whereas the DNA furnished D and trimming. In all, the sample holds 1.6 million or so clones, and roughly 98.5% of those were seen once. The ten top clones hold over 0.3% of the sample.

Healthy HIV-negative adults with no recently reported acute infections or vaccinations were included as donors. All donors were Caucasian adults living in Nashville, Tennessee, USA. CD4+ T cells were enriched through magnetic negative selection, after which naive cells were positively selected on CD45RA and the remaining negative fraction served as the memory subset. After blood collection by leukapheresis, PBMCs were isolated using Ficoll-Histopaque density gradient centrifugation and then cryopreserved in the vapor phase of liquid nitrogen. Analytical flow cytometry was used to check the purity and quantity of each magnetically sorted T cell population. Genomic DNA was isolated from each sorted fraction and quantified by UV absorbance on a Nanodrop 2000c.

The chain was built from TRBV18 and TRBJ2-7, and TRBD1 matches 8 of the central bases. The sequenced sample was naive CD4+ T cells sorted from blood. What this sample's cell subset or site label stands for: CD45RA+ positively selected. The source of this sequence is a man in his thirties or forties in good health. The DNA reads TGTGCCAGCTCACAGTGGACAGGGCTCAACGAGCAGTACTTC. It codes for CASSQWTGLNEQYF. Full variable domain (CDR3 extended with the reference TRBV18 and TRBJ2-7 proteins): NAGVMQNPRHLVRRRGQEARLRCSPMKGHSHVYWYRQLPEEGLKFMVYLQKENIIDESGMPKERFSAEFPKEGPSILRIQQVVRGDSAAYFCASSQWTGLNEQYFGPGTRLTVT.